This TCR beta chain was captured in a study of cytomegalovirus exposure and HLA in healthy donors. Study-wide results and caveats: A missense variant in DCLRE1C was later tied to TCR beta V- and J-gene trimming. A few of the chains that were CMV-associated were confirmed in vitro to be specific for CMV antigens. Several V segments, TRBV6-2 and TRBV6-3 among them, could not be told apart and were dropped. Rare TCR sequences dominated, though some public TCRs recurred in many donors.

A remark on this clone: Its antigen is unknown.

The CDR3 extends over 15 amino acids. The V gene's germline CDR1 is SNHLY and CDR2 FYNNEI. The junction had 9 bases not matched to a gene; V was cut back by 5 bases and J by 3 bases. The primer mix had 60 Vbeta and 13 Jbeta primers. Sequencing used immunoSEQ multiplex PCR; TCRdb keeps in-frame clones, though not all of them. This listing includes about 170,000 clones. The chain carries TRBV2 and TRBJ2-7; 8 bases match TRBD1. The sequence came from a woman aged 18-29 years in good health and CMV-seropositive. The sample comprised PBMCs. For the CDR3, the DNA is TGTGCCAGCAGTATCGTACCGGGACAGGTCTACGAGCAGTACTTC. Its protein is CASSIVPGQVYEQYF.